A single sample gave rise to the 24 T cell receptor beta chains below, sequenced in a study of T cell responses to AZD1222 COVID-19 vaccine. TCRdb's table, derived via immunoSEQ multiplex PCR, lists solely in-frame clones and lacks some. Here the sample spans about 130,000 clones, around 92% being singletons. Sequencing used peripheral blood, obtained on day 0 of AZD1222 vaccination. The receptors originated from an adult in good health.

CDR3 protein: CASRPLAGATDTQYF. Written as DNA, the CDR3 is TGCGCCAGCAGGCCTCTAGCGGGCGCCACAGATACGCAGTATTTT. The chain uses TRBV5-1 and TRBJ2-3, with 8 positions matching TRBD2. CDR3 length: 15 amino acids. The ends lost 5 bases at V and 2 bases at J; junction bases unmatched: 7. CDR1 SGHRS and CDR2 YFSETQ come from the germline V gene.

This chain connects TRBV2 to TRBJ2-2, with 7 bases identical to TRBD2. The CDR3 is 14 residues long. Looked up from germline, CDR1 is SNHLY and CDR2 is FYNNEI. J was trimmed by 6 bases and V by 6 bases; bases with no gene match: 7. The CDR3 coding sequence is TGTGCCAGCAGACTAGCGATTTTGTCCGGGGAGCTGTTTTTT. Protein: CASRLAILSGELFF.

This clone was seen only a few times. This chain links TRBV19 with TRBJ1-4; D not certain. The CDR3 loop spans 13 amino acids. V was pared by 6 bases and J by 6 bases, with 11 bases between. From germline, CDR1 is LNHDA and CDR2 SQIVND (reference sequence). CDR3 sequence reads: CASRVVGDEKLFF. Here the CDR3 DNA reads TGTGCCAGTAGGGTCGTGGGAGATGAAAAACTGTTTTTT.

The gene calls are TRBV16 and TRBJ1-5, with TRBD1 as a possible D gene (6 bases). This CDR3 has 15 residues. V lost 0 bases to trimming and J lost 8 bases, with 14 bases between them. Germline CDR1 is KGHSY and CDR2 is FQNENV. CDR3 sequence (DNA): TGTGCCAGCAGCCAATCGAGGACAGATATTGAGCCCCAGCATTTT. It codes for CASSQSRTDIEPQHF.

The CDR3 DNA reads as TGTGCCAGCAGCTTAGATGCCCAGGGATTCGGCACAGATACGCAGTATTTT. Translation gives CASSLDAQGFGTDTQYF. The chain combines TRBV11-2 with TRBJ2-3; D possibly corresponds to TRBD1 (5 bases). Germline V gene data show CDR1 as SGHAT and CDR2 as FQNNGV. The V and J ends lost 0 bases and 1 base respectively, with 14 bases between them. This CDR3 region has 17 residues.

The rearrangement links TRBV6-5 to TRBJ2-1; D not resolved. CDR3 length: 12 amino acids. Trimming cost V 6 bases and J 7 bases, with 10 bases left between them. Germline CDR1 reads MNHEY; CDR2 reads SVGAGI. Here the CDR3 reads CASSPLRNEQFF. Here the CDR3 DNA reads TGTGCCAGCAGCCCCCTACGAAATGAGCAGTTCTTC.

This chain connects TRBV20-1 to TRBJ2-7; no definite D call. Per germline, CDR1 DFQATT and CDR2 SNEGSKA (reference sequence). V was pared by 3 bases and J by 4 bases, with 16 bases between. This CDR3 comprises 14 residues. CDR3 nucleotide sequence: TGCAGTGCTAGTAGTCCACTGTCGGCTTACGAGCAGTACTTC. This codes for CSASSPLSAYEQYF.

This rearrangement joins TRBV11-3 to TRBJ2-7; 9 bases map to TRBD1. CDR1 is SGHNT and CDR2 is YENEEA in the germline V gene. V was clipped by 5 bases and J by 3 bases; unmatched bases: 8. The CDR3 totals 15 residues. CDR3 coding DNA: TGTGCCAGCAGCCCAAGGGGACAGGGAAACTACGAGCAGTACTTC. As protein: CASSPRGQGNYEQYF.

CDR3 in DNA: TGTGCCAGCAGCCAGAGAAAAGAGACCCAGTACTTC. Residues: CASSQRKETQYF. The chain is built from TRBV3-1 (or the pseudogene TRBV3-2) and TRBJ2-5; D uncertain. Germline V gene lookup returns CDR1 LGHDT and CDR2 YNNKEL (reference sequence). V was clipped by 3 bases and J by 3 bases, with 5 bases between them. The CDR3 covers 12 residues.

V is TRBV30 and J is TRBJ1-2; the match to TRBD1 covers 8 bases. V was clipped by 8 bases and J by 6 bases; unmatched bases: 2. Germline-derived CDR1 and CDR2 are GTSNPN and SVGIG (reference sequence). CDR3 length: 10 residues. The CDR3 loop reads CAGDRHGYTF. CDR3 coding DNA: TGTGCCGGGGACAGGCATGGCTACACCTTC.

The J gene is TRBJ2-7, the V gene TRBV15; no definite D call. Trimming shortened V by 8 bases and J by 3 bases, and 23 bases separated the two germline ends. The CDR3 totals 16 residues. Germline assignment: CDR1 LNHNV and CDR2 YYDKDF (reference sequence). The CDR3 loop is CATGQLASSSDYEQYF. Written as DNA, the CDR3 is TGTGCCACCGGGCAGCTGGCCTCTTCTTCGGACTACGAGCAGTACTTC.

The rearrangement links TRBV27 to TRBJ1-5; D gene unclear. CDR1 and CDR2 from the germline V gene are MNHEY and SMNVEV (reference sequence). V gave up 7 bases and J gave up 2 bases, with 6 bases separating them. The CDR3 covers 12 residues. Here the CDR3 reads CASKEGNQPQHF. CDR3 nucleotide sequence: TGTGCCAGCAAGGAGGGCAATCAGCCCCAGCATTTT.

This chain links TRBV5-4 with TRBJ2-3; 10 bases line up with TRBD2. This CDR3 comprises 16 residues. Germline V CDR1 and CDR2: SGHNT, YYREEE (reference sequence). With V trimmed by 1 base and J by 6 bases, 8 bases remained unmatched. CDR3 sequence: CASSLRLAGEVDTQYF. The CDR3 DNA reads as TGTGCCAGCAGCTTGAGGCTAGCGGGAGAGGTGGATACGCAGTATTTT. Drawing the rest from reference TRBV5-4 and TRBJ2-3, the complete variable domain is ETGVTQSPTHLIKTRGQQVTLRCSSQSGHNTVSWYQQALGQGPQFIFQYYREEENGRGNFPPRFSGLQFPNYSSELNVNALELDDSALYLCASSLRLAGEVDTQYFGPGTRLTVL.

This sequence joins TRBV7-3 and TRBJ2-3, with D tentatively TRBD1 (6 bases). The germline V gene encodes CDR1 SGHTA and CDR2 FQGTGA. The length of the CDR3 is 16 residues. Trimming removed 1 base from V and 1 base from J, with 12 bases in between. In nucleotides, the CDR3 is TGTGCCAGCAGCTTAAATCCGGCAGGGGGCACAGATACGCAGTATTTT. It translates to CASSLNPAGGTDTQYF.

This chain joins TRBV5-1 and TRBJ2-3; 8 bases line up with TRBD1. This CDR3 is 15 amino acids long. The V segment lost 4 bases and the J segment 2 bases; nucleotides outside the gene matches: 6. Germline V lookup: CDR1 SGHRS, CDR2 YFSETQ. The CDR3 loop reads CASSPGQGFTDTQYF. The CDR3 DNA follows: TGCGCCAGCAGCCCCGGACAGGGCTTCACAGATACGCAGTATTTT.

This rearrangement joins TRBV18 to TRBJ2-2; 8 bases match TRBD2. The germline V gene encodes CDR1 KGHSH and CDR2 LQKENI. Trimming took 2 bases from V and 0 from J; bases not matched to a gene: 11. This CDR3 is 19 amino acids long. The CDR3 DNA is TGTGCCAGCTCACCATTCGCGCTAGCGGGTAGCACGAACACCGGGGAGCTGTTTTTT. Protein product: CASSPFALAGSTNTGELFF.

The chain couples TRBV28 to TRBJ2-7; a weak D match, TRBD1 (6 bases). The V gene lost 5 bases and the J gene lost 5 bases, with 19 bases spanning the gap. The CDR3 sequence is 15 residues long. Germline lookup yields CDR1 MDHEN and CDR2 SYDVKM. The CDR3: CASSPPQGSGHEQYF. The CDR3 DNA sequence: TGTGCCAGCAGTCCTCCGCAGGGGTCGGGGCACGAGCAGTACTTC.

This sequence joins TRBV28 and TRBJ1-2; maybe TRBD1 (6 bases). The germline V gene encodes CDR1 MDHEN and CDR2 SYDVKM. The CDR3 has 13 amino acids. V shed 8 bases and J shed 5 bases, with 15 bases lying between them. CDR3 in DNA: TGTGCCAGCCGCGGACAGCTGAGGTATGGCTACACCTTC. Its protein product is CASRGQLRYGYTF.

The V call is TRBV7-3, the J call TRBJ1-1; D unclear. Trimming removed 5 bases from V and 1 base from J, with 8 bases in between. The CDR3 loop spans 13 amino acids. Germline CDR1 is SGHTA and CDR2 is FQGTGA. CDR3 sequence: CASSRGSNTEAFF. The CDR3 DNA reads TGTGCCAGCAGCCGAGGGTCGAACACTGAAGCTTTCTTT.

The chain has TRBV28 and TRBJ1-6; the D gene is possibly TRBD1 (6 bases). Trimming removed 3 bases at V and 0 bases at J, with 18 bases between. Germline assignment: CDR1 MDHEN and CDR2 SYDVKM. The CDR3 contains 19 residues. CDR3 region: CASSLRGHPVRSYNSPLHF. DNA for the CDR3: TGTGCCAGCAGTTTGAGGGGACATCCCGTACGCTCCTATAATTCACCCCTCCACTTT. Based on the CDR3 plus reference TRBV28 and TRBJ1-6, the full variable domain is DVKVTQSSRYLVKRTGEKVFLECVQDMDHENMFWYRQDPGLGLRLIYFSYDVKMKEKGDIPEGYSVSREKKERFSLILESASTNQTSMYLCASSLRGHPVRSYNSPLHFGNGTRLTVT.

The chain carries TRBV19 and TRBJ2-6; perhaps D is TRBD1 or TRBD2 (5 bases each). Trimming shortened V by 6 bases and J by 4 bases, and 19 bases separated the two germline ends. The germline V gene has CDR1 LNHDA and CDR2 SQIVND (reference sequence). The CDR3 extends over 17 amino acids. Here the CDR3 reads CASSRVRGAEGANVLTF. The CDR3 DNA reads as TGTGCCAGTAGCAGAGTGAGGGGCGCGGAAGGGGCCAACGTCCTGACTTTC.

The CDR3 loop reads CASSPWPDSYEQYF. In DNA form, the CDR3 reads TGTGCCAGCAGCCCATGGCCGGACTCCTACGAGCAGTACTTC. The chain is built from TRBV7-9 and TRBJ2-7; D unresolved. Germline-derived CDR1 and CDR2 are SEHNR and FQNEAQ (reference sequence). The CDR3 covers 14 residues. Trimming took off 5 bases at V and 0 bases at J, with 11 bases between the two ends.

The chain has TRBV28 and TRBJ1-2; D might be TRBD1 (5 bases). CDR1 is MDHEN, CDR2 SYDVKM, per germline. Trimming cost V 6 bases and J 7 bases, with 21 bases left between them. CDR3 length equals 15 residues. The CDR3 DNA reads TGTGCCAGCAGGCTCGGGGGACTCTTGGGGGTTGGCTACACCTTC. Translation: CASRLGGLLGVGYTF.

In this sample, this clone turned up once. The V call is TRBV4-3, the J call TRBJ1-1; D might be TRBD1 (5 bases). Per the germline V gene, CDR1 is LGHNA and CDR2 is YSLEER. The CDR3 sequence is 15 residues long. The V gene lost 4 bases and the J gene lost 3 bases, with 15 bases spanning the gap. The CDR3: CASSPIGGADTEAFF. For the CDR3, the DNA is TGCGCCAGCAGCCCTATAGGAGGGGCAGACACTGAAGCTTTCTTT.